The 6 T cell receptor beta chains in this list originate from one sample, sequenced in a study of T cells in Graves' hyperthyroidism and ophthalmopathy. The source material, RNA transcripts, was used to amplify TCR beta CDR3 regions. First-round RT-PCR targeting the TCR CDR3 was performed with the HTBI primer set. TCRdb re-derived calls from the multiplex PCR reads in MiXCR, one entry per CDR3 protein. The profile shows 500,000 to 550,000 distinct CDR3 sequences, around 21% of them singletons. Sequencing used blood. These receptors all stem from a man in his late teens or twenties with Graves' hyperthyroidism.

This clonotype was recorded many times. V is TRBV12-3 or TRBV12-4 and J is TRBJ2-7; the D is unclear. The V and J ends lost 6 bases and 3 bases respectively, with 18 bases between them. There are 15 residues in the CDR3. The CDR3 sequence: CASRLSLGKYYEQYF. The DNA of the CDR3 is TGTGCCAGCAGACTCAGTCTAGGGAAGTACTACGAGCAGTACTTC.

On this clonotype itself: A junction end diverges from the germline sequence, so it may reflect a read error. J is TRBJ2-5 and V is TRBV6-1; no definite D call. Germline assignment: CDR1 MNHNS and CDR2 SASEGT. This CDR3 is built from 11 residues. The CDR3 here is CAGSEIETQYF. CDR3 in DNA: TGTGCCGGCAGTGAGATAGAGACCCAGTACTTC.

Ten or more counts support this clonotype. The chain couples TRBV28 to TRBJ2-7; TRBD1 matches at 11 bases. J gave up 10 bases and V 3 bases, and 14 bases lay outside the gene matches. Germline CDR1 MDHEN, CDR2 SYDVKM. The CDR3 contains 16 residues. The CDR3 region is CASSLRPYGTGGLQYF. The CDR3 nucleotides read TGTGCCAGCAGTTTGCGGCCCTACGGGACAGGGGGTCTTCAGTACTTC.

This clonotype was counted many times. The chain couples TRBV6-5 to TRBJ2-7; 7 bases align to TRBD1. Germline loops: CDR1 MNHEY, CDR2 SVGAGI. V lost 4 bases and J lost 0; bases outside the gene matches: 6. CDR3 size: 15 residues. The CDR3 sequence is CASSFDRDSSYEQYF. The CDR3 DNA sequence: TGTGCCAGCAGTTTCGACCGGGACAGCTCCTACGAGCAGTACTTC.

This clonotype showed up many times. J is TRBJ1-1 and V is TRBV12-5; D is uncertain. Germline lookup yields CDR1 LGHNT and CDR2 FRNRAP. The length of the CDR3 is 14 residues. The V gene lost 3 bases and the J gene lost 1 base, with 9 bases spanning the gap. CDR3 residues: CASGFWGENTEAFF. In nucleotides, the CDR3 is TGTGCTAGTGGTTTCTGGGGAGAGAACACTGAAGCTTTCTTT.

Many counts were recorded for this clonotype. The chain couples TRBV30 to TRBJ1-1; no clear D. This CDR3 is built from 15 residues. The ends were cut back, 3 bases at V and 1 base at J, with 15 bases in the middle. Germline V CDR1 and CDR2: GTSNPN, SVGIG (reference sequence). Here the CDR3 DNA reads TGTGCCTGGAGAGATGACGTGGACCAGAACACTGAAGCTTTCTTT. Translated: CAWRDDVDQNTEAFF.